The rows below give T cell receptor beta chains drawn from one sample of a study of shared clonotypes between healthy human individuals. The protocol was immunoSEQ multiplex PCR, while the TCRdb copy is restricted to in-frame clones and leaves out a portion. The sample has millions of clones, 85% to 95% seen once; the top ten hold more than 1.5%. Sequences were obtained from naive CD8+ T cells from PBMCs. The receptor set was obtained from a young man in good health. Some clones in this sample may be carry-over from other donors' samples. Both conserved end residues are part of each CDR3. The D gene is left open where the match is weak. Expanded clones get a size class; other rows say once, few or many, or leave the size out.

abundance | j_gene | v_gene | d_gene | CDR3nt | CDR3aa
NA | TRBJ2-7 | TRBV30 | TRBD1 | TGTGCCTGGAATGGAGAAGCGACAGGGGCCTACGAGCAGTACTTC | CAWNGEATGAYEQYF
NA | TRBJ2-2 | TRBV27 | TRBD1 | TGTGCCAGTAGAGGGGGCATCGGGGAGCTGTTTTTT | CASRGGIGELFF
NA | TRBJ1-5 | TRBV29-1 | NA | TGCAGCGTTGGCATGAGGAATCAGCCCCAGCATTTT | CSVGMRNQPQHF
NA | TRBJ2-3 | TRBV18 | NA | TGTGCCAGCTCACCACGCCCCAAGGACGGGATCCGCACAGATACGCAGTATTTT | CASSPRPKDGIRTDTQYF
NA | TRBJ1-5 | TRBV5-1 | NA | TGCGCCAGCAGCTTGGGGGCCAATCAGCCCCAGCATTTT | CASSLGANQPQHF
NA | TRBJ2-1 | TRBV7-2 | NA | TGTGCCAGCAGCTTAATAGCCCACAGTGGGGGTGAGCAGTTCTTC | CASSLIAHSGGEQFF
NA | TRBJ2-2 | TRBV19 | NA | TGTGCCAGTAGTCCGCGACCCGGGACATCGATCGGGAACACCGGGGAGCTGTTTTTT | CASSPRPGTSIGNTGELFF
NA | TRBJ2-6 | TRBV13 | NA | TGTGCCAGCAGCTTAAGGGCGGGATCTGGGGCCAACGTCCTGACTTTC | CASSLRAGSGANVLTF
once | TRBJ1-5 | TRBV28 | NA | TGTGCCAGCAGTTTCGTGTGGGGGGCCGGTCAGCCCCAGCATTTT | CASSFVWGAGQPQHF
NA | TRBJ1-5 | TRBV28 | TRBD1 | TGTGCCAGCAGCGGGACAGGGGGTTCCAATCAGCCCCAGCATTTT | CASSGTGGSNQPQHF
NA | TRBJ2-3 | TRBV19 | TRBD2 | TGTGCCAGTAGTATACAGACTAGCGGGTGGGATACGCAGTATTTT | CASSIQTSGWDTQYF
NA | TRBJ1-2 | TRBV11-1 | NA | TGTGCCAGCAGCCCCCGAGGTGTCCATGGCTACACCTTC | CASSPRGVHGYTF
NA | TRBJ2-1 | TRBV14 | NA | TGTGCCAGCAGAGAGCGATCGGGCAATGAGCAGTTCTTC | CASRERSGNEQFF
once | TRBJ2-7 | TRBV2 | NA | TGTGCCAGCCGACAGTACTACGAGCAGTACTTC | CASRQYYEQYF
NA | TRBJ2-7 | TRBV7-7 | TRBD2 | TGTGCCAGCAGTCGCGGGGAGGGCTACGAGCAGTACTTC | CASSRGEGYEQYF
NA | TRBJ2-2 | TRBV9 | NA | TGTGCCAGTCAAGCCAGGGACTCGAACACCGGGGAGCTGTTTTTT | CASQARDSNTGELFF
NA | TRBJ2-4 | TRBV13 | NA | TGTGCCAGCAGCTCCCAACCACGGGAGATCGACATTCAGTACTTC | CASSSQPREIDIQYF
NA | TRBJ2-4 | TRBV7-8 | TRBD1 | TGTGCCAGCAGCTTAGCTCAACAGGGGGCGGACATTCAGTACTTC | CASSLAQQGADIQYF
NA | TRBJ2-7 | TRBV5-4 | NA | TGTGCCAGCAGCTCATTGACCGGCTCCTACGAGCAGTACTTC | CASSSLTGSYEQYF
NA | TRBJ2-5 | TRBV30 | TRBD2 | TGTGCCTGGAGTGTTGCGGGAGGAGAGACCCAGTACTTC | CAWSVAGGETQYF
NA | TRBJ1-2 | TRBV5-8 | NA | TGTGCCAGCAGCTTCAGTAGGAACCAGGTCTTCGGCTACACCTTC | CASSFSRNQVFGYTF
NA | TRBJ2-2 | TRBV7-8 | TRBD1 | TGTGCCAGCAGCCAATACCGGACAGGGGGCGGTTCCGGGGAGCTGTTTTTT | CASSQYRTGGGSGELFF
once | TRBJ1-1 | TRBV7-3 | NA | TGTGCCAGCAGCTTAACTGGGGGGCTGGACACTGAAGCTTTCTTT | CASSLTGGLDTEAFF
NA | TRBJ1-4 | TRBV2 | NA | TGTGCCAGCAGTGAAGCGCCACCGCATGGCGAAAAACTGTTTTTT | CASSEAPPHGEKLFF
NA | TRBJ1-4 | TRBV2 | TRBD1 | TGTGCCAGCAGTGAAGGGACAGGGGGCGAAAAACTGTTTTTT | CASSEGTGGEKLFF
NA | TRBJ2-7 | TRBV4-3 | NA | TGCGCCAGCAGCCAAGGTCATAGGGTTGCCTACGAGCAGTACTTC | CASSQGHRVAYEQYF
NA | TRBJ1-1 | TRBV7-9 | TRBD1 | TGTGCCAGCAGCTTAGAGACAGGGATGAACACTGAAGCTTTCTTT | CASSLETGMNTEAFF